This entry describes one T cell receptor (beta chain). Each patient was aged 18 to 65 and had newly diagnosed hyperthyroidism of under 2 months' duration. Exclusion criteria comprised uncontrolled infection, other autoimmune disease, pregnancy or lactation. Every diagnosis used clinical symptoms, serum thyroxine and TRAb, thyroid ultrasound and orbital computed tomography. Amplified regions were TCR beta CDR3 sequences from RNA transcripts. TCR CDR3 regions were first amplified by RT-PCR with HTBI primers. MiXCR was run by TCRdb on the multiplex PCR reads, yielding one entry per CDR3 protein. This repertoire shows tens of thousands of distinct CDR3 sequences, roughly 52% found once; its top ten account for about 6%. This entry belongs to a study of T cells in Graves' hyperthyroidism and ophthalmopathy. The ends were cut back, 0 bases at V and 11 bases at J, with 18 bases in the middle. The CDR3 totals 14 residues. The germline V gene encodes CDR1 DFQATT and CDR2 SNEGSKA (reference sequence).

The V and J genes are TRBV20-1 and TRBJ2-3; maybe TRBD2 (6 bases). This TCR came from a woman between 50 and 59 years old with Graves' hyperthyroidism that later progressed to Graves' ophthalmopathy. The specimen was blood. The CDR3 DNA sequence: TGCAGTGCTAGAGATCGACTAGGGCACAATGAGCAGTATTTT. It yields the protein CSARDRLGHNEQYF.